These T cell receptor beta chains were read from a single sample in a study of a mutant IDH1 vaccine in newly diagnosed glioma. Their recognized antigens are unknown. Data came from immunoSEQ multiplex PCR; TCRdb stores just in-frame clones and leaves some out. The table records under 45,000 clones, about 81% of them present only once. The source material was PBMCs, sampled from a glioma patient whose treatment included an IDH1 peptide vaccine. These receptors all stem from a woman in her late teens or twenties with glioma. Some clones in this sample may be carry-over from other donors' samples. Both conserved end residues are part of each CDR3. D genes are given only for firm matches. Only some rows state a clone size, as once, few, many or a class for expanded clones.

v_gene	len	j_gene	abundance	d_gene	CDR3aa	CDR3nt
TRBV10-1	14	TRBJ1-1	NA	NA	CASSEPGQNTEAFF	TGCGCCAGCAGTGAGCCAGGGCAAAACACTGAAGCTTTCTTT
TRBV7-9	15	TRBJ2-5	NA	TRBD1	CASSPWGDRAETQYF	TGTGCCAGCAGCCCCTGGGGCGACAGGGCGGAGACCCAGTACTTC
TRBV21-1	11	TRBJ2-7	NA	NA	CARDSTYEQYF	TGTGCCAGGGACTCTACCTACGAGCAGTACTTC
TRBV7-9	17	TRBJ2-3	once	TRBD1	CASSLADRGPHTDTQYF	TGTGCCAGCAGCTTAGCCGACAGGGGACCCCACACAGATACGCAGTATTTT
TRBV6-9	18	TRBJ2-3	NA	TRBD2	CASSIGTSGRGYTDTQYF	TGTGCCAGCAGTATCGGGACTAGCGGGAGGGGGTACACGGATACGCAGTATTTT
TRBV9	14	TRBJ1-2	NA	NA	CASSDPGRSYGYTF	TGTGCCAGCAGCGACCCGGGACGGAGCTATGGCTACACCTTC
TRBV29-1	15	TRBJ2-5	NA	NA	CSVVTRSIFQETQYF	TGCAGCGTTGTAACACGTTCCATATTCCAAGAGACCCAGTACTTC
TRBV6-5	13	TRBJ1-1	NA	TRBD1	CASRRGLNTEAFF	TGTGCCAGCCGCAGGGGGTTGAACACTGAAGCTTTCTTT
TRBV6-1	14	TRBJ1-1	NA	TRBD1	CASRGTGGADEAFF	TGTGCCAGCAGAGGGACAGGGGGCGCAGATGAAGCTTTCTTT
TRBV15	15	TRBJ1-2	large	NA	CATSRDRLSNYGYTF	TGTGCCACCAGCAGAGACAGGCTATCTAACTATGGCTACACCTTC